One and the same sample provided the 2 T cell receptor beta chains below, sequenced in a study of blood T cell repertoires in COVID-19. Generated by immunoSEQ multiplex PCR, the TCRdb table keeps only in-frame clones and is missing some. The table shows under 65,000 clones, with around nine tenths occurring only once. The sequenced sample consisted of peripheral blood. Every receptor here comes from a woman aged 55-69 years with COVID-19, enrolled during active disease.

V usage is TRBV9 and J usage is TRBJ2-1; the D gene is possibly TRBD1 (6 bases). The germline V gene encodes CDR1 SGDLS and CDR2 YYNGEE. V dropped 1 base and J dropped 0 bases, with 20 bases sitting between them. The CDR3 covers 19 residues. The CDR3 DNA sequence: TGTGCCAGCAGCGTAACCCCCCTTCTTAGGGGGACCTCCTACAATGAGCAGTTCTTC. Translation: CASSVTPLLRGTSYNEQFF. Looking up the rest from reference TRBV9 and TRBJ2-1 gives the full variable domain: DSGVTQTPKHLITATGQRVTLRCSPRSGDLSVYWYQQSLDQGLQFLIQYYNGEERAKGNILERFSAQQFPDLHSELNLSSLELGDSALYFCASSVTPLLRGTSYNEQFFGPGTRLTVL.

The gene calls are TRBV5-1 and TRBJ2-5; the match to TRBD2 covers 9 bases. Unmatched junction bases numbered 8, after V lost 0 bases and J lost 5 bases. Looked up from germline, CDR1 is SGHRS and CDR2 is YFSETQ. CDR3 size: 16 residues. CDR3 protein: CASSLGVAGEAETQYF. The CDR3 DNA sequence: TGCGCCAGCAGCTTGGGGGTAGCGGGAGAGGCTGAGACCCAGTACTTC.